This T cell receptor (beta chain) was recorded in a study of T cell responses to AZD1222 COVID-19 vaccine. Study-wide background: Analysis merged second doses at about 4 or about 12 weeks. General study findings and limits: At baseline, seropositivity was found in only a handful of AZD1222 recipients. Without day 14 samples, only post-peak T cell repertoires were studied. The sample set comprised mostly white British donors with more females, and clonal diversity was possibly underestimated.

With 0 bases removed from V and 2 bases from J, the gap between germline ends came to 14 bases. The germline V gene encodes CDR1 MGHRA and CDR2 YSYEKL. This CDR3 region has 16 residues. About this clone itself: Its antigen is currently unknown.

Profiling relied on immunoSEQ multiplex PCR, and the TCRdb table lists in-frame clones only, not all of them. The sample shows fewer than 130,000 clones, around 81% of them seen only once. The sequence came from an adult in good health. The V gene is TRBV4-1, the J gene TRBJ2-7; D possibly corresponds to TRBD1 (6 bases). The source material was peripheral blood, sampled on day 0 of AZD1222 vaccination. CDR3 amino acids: CASSQDYPGATYEQYF. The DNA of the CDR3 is TGCGCCAGCAGCCAAGATTACCCAGGGGCCACCTACGAGCAGTACTTC.